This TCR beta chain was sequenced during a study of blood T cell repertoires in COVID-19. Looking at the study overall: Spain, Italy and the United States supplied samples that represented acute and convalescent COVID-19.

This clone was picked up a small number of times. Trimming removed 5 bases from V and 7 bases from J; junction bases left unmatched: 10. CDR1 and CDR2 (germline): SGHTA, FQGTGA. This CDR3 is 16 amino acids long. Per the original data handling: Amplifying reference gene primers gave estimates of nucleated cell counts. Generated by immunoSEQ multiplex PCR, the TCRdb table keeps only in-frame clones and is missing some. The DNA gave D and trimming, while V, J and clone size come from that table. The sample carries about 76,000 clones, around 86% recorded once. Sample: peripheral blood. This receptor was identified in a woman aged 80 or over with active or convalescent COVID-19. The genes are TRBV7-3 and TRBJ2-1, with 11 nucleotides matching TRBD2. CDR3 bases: TGTGCCAGCAGCCATAGCGGGGGGGCCATCGAGAATGAGCAGTTCTTC. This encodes CASSHSGGAIENEQFF.